This T cell receptor beta chain was retrieved from a study of blood T cell repertoires in COVID-19. Study-wide context: Italy, Spain and the United States were the sources of the convalescent and acute COVID-19 samples. PBMCs, B-cell-depleted T cells, or T cells provided the cDNA or gDNA that made up the material.

Measured with immunoSEQ multiplex PCR; TCRdb has only the in-frame clones, and not every one. The sample carries tens of thousands of clones, under 90% recorded once. V trimming: 5 bases; J trimming: 8 bases; junction bases outside the gene matches: 9. The CDR3 is made up of 15 amino acids. CDR1 is KGHSH and CDR2 is LQKENI in the germline V gene. The TCR sequence derives from a man in his sixties or seventies with active or convalescent COVID-19. The gene calls are TRBV18 and TRBJ2-1, with 10 nucleotides matching TRBD2. Sequencing used peripheral blood. The CDR3, as DNA: TGTGCCAGCTCAAGCCCTCTAGCGGGAGCGGATGAGCAGTTCTTC. The encoded protein is CASSSPLAGADEQFF. Filled out from reference TRBV18 and TRBJ2-1, the complete variable domain reads NAGVMQNPRHLVRRRGQEARLRCSPMKGHSHVYWYRQLPEEGLKFMVYLQKENIIDESGMPKERFSAEFPKEGPSILRIQQVVRGDSAAYFCASSSPLAGADEQFFGPGTRLTVL.